This TCR beta chain was sequenced for a study of beta chain features in type 1 diabetes (dated 2018 in TCRdb). About the study as a whole: Mean age, gender distribution, total cell number and subset yield were not different between patients and healthy donors. In the study, recently diagnosed type 1 diabetes patients and matched healthy donors were compared on the TCRB repertoires of their sorted circulating CD4+ T cell subsets. Naive and central memory subsets were obtained from all 28 donors, but regulatory and stem cell-like memory subsets were isolated from only 8 patients and roughly eight healthy donors. A total of 107,917,701 sorted cells were examined across all samples, and RNA yield correlated strongly with the number of cells per subset. Broader findings and caveats from the paper: Only small numbers of individuals were included in the HLA sub-analyses, which left unresolved whether HLA type had any influence on TCRB rearrangement. Because cDNA rather than genomic DNA was sequenced, highly expressing activated cells could have been over-represented, although no difference in activation and CD3 levels was found between groups. Naive, central memory and regulatory TCRB repertoires appeared more similar among patients than among healthy donors. Shorter templates might be favored by PCR, yet because patient and control samples were amplified and corrected together, any such skew would affect both groups equally. Type 1 diabetes patients showed a moderate but significant shortening of TCRB CDR3 length in all four CD4+ subsets. At VDJ recombination sites, patients with type 1 diabetes made fewer insertions and deleted more nucleotides, a pattern implying thymic rearrangement abnormalities.

Worth noting for this clone: The antigen it recognizes is unknown. Base qualities are missing; no much larger clone stands one base away.

A single peripheral blood draw of around 0.11 L on average was collected from each donor into heparinised tubes. A BD FACSAria II was used to sort naive, central memory, regulatory and stem cell-like memory CD4+ T cells with a panel that included CD45RO, CCR7, CD25, CD127, CD95 and CD27. Purity was above 95% for every sorted population. PBMCs were isolated right away by Lymphoprep density gradient centrifugation and were stained directly, without culture. So that batch effects would be minimized, each experiment stained and sorted samples in pairs, pairing one healthy donor with one patient. All of the isolated RNA was reverse transcribed with the High Capacity cDNA Reverse Transcription Kit, so expressed TCRB transcripts were sequenced. Deep immunoSEQ sequencing was performed on naive, central memory and regulatory T cell samples, with an average of around 3.4 million total reads per sample. Sorted cells were lysed in RLT buffer, and RNA was extracted using DNase-treated RNeasy Micro or Mini kits according to cell number. To prevent cross-contamination, every cell subset was processed on its own, while patient and healthy donor samples were processed together. The immunoSEQ multiplex PCR was used to amplify TCRB sequences from cDNA, generating 87-bp fragments that spanned the CDR3 region. Amplicons were sequenced on the Illumina HiSeq platform. The source study handled its data this way. Synthetic template baselines were used to correct PCR bias computationally, reads within Hamming distance 2 were collapsed, and singletons that could not be merged were discarded. By aligning reads against IMGT, V, D and J genes, CDR3 length, and insertions or deletions at six rearrangement sites were assigned. Clonotype counts were normalized to sorted cell number within each subset before computing true diversity and Gini coefficients with the tcR R package. The overlap coefficient, calculated on TCRB nucleotide sequences, was used to measure repertoire sharing. Out-of-frame TCRB sequences from naive cells were analyzed as a proxy for the pre-selection repertoire. The table comes from immuneACCESS by way of TCRdb, which keeps in-frame sequences with V and J called. Part of the clones is missing from these tables; in studies checked, under half for an unresolved V gene and the rest for unknown reasons. That table is the source of V, J and clone size, and D and trimming were worked out from the DNA. The sample data list 310,000 or so clones, and about 15% of these were observed just once. Of the sample, roughly 0.015% falls within the top ten clones.

The clonotype originates from a man aged 18 to 35 with type 1 diabetes. Input material: naive CD4+ T cells from blood. Sample cell subset or site, as interpreted from the label and publication: true naive CD4+ T cells.

Read as DNA, the sequence is TGCGCCAGCAGTTCGGGAGGGGGGGAGCAGTTCTTC. This codes for CASSSGGGEQFF. The V and J genes are TRBV5-1 and TRBJ2-1, and 8 junctional nucleotides match TRBD2. V trim: 5 bases; J trim: 10 bases; unmatched bases: 5. The CDR3 has 12 amino acids, counting the end cysteine and phenylalanine. This entry keeps only the CDR3 DNA: 36 bases, framed from base 1. Based on the germline V gene, the CDR1 and CDR2 sequences are SGHRS and YFSETQ.